The 16 T cell receptor beta chains given below trace back to one sample, sequenced in a study of regulatory T cells in long-lasting Graves disease. Relying on iRepertoire HTBI primers and Arm-PCR of CDR3 regions, the team built TCR beta libraries. Each CDR3 protein gets one entry after TCRdb re-called the multiplex PCR reads with MiXCR. The profile shows about 420,000 distinct CDR3 sequences, less than 20% of them singletons. As to time point: newly diagnosed GD, antithyroid drugs for less than 3 months. Making the TCR library involved RNA that had been extracted from PBMCs. The same sample was also used in a study of T cells in Graves' hyperthyroidism and ophthalmopathy.

This material consisted of peripheral blood mononuclear cells (PBMCs), taken at new diagnosis, from a patient treated with antithyroid drugs. Receptors originate from a woman in her late teens or twenties with Graves disease.

This clonotype was observed at least ten times. The V call is TRBV3-1, the J call TRBJ2-5; 7 bases agree with TRBD1. With 8 bases clipped from V and 4 bases from J, the junction kept 7 bases outside the gene matches. The CDR3 extends over 13 amino acids. Germline CDR1 LGHDT, CDR2 YNNKEL (reference sequence). The CDR3 region is CASSSTGVETQYF. The CDR3 coding sequence is TGTGCCAGCTCAAGCACAGGGGTAGAGACCCAGTACTTC.

This clonotype was counted at least ten times. The chain links TRBV6-9 to TRBJ2-5; D remains ambiguous. The germline V gene encodes CDR1 MNHGY and CDR2 SVAAGI. V was shortened by 3 bases and J by 0 bases, with 8 bases between the two germline ends. CDR3 size: 14 residues. CDR3 protein: CASSYGWYQETQYF. The CDR3 DNA sequence: TGTGCCAGCAGTTACGGTTGGTACCAAGAGACCCAGTACTTC.

The table lists this clonotype with many counts. The CDR3 region is CASSLSGHNSPLHF. As DNA, the CDR3 is TGTGCCAGCAGTCTCTCGGGCCATAATTCACCCCTCCACTTT. The chain couples TRBV12-3 or TRBV12-4 to TRBJ1-6; D remains unclear. This CDR3 has 14 residues. Trimming left V 5 bases short and J 5 bases short, with 10 bases between.

V and J are TRBV4-3 and TRBJ2-5, with D possibly being TRBD1 or TRBD2 (5 bases each). The J call could be wrong; TRBJ2-1 is a better fit for the DNA end. CDR1 is LGHNA, CDR2 YSLEER, per germline. This CDR3 has 16 amino acids. The CDR3 DNA reads TGCGCCAGCAGCCAAGATCGGGGCATTGCATACAATGAGCAGTTCTTC. Residues: CASSQDRGIAYNEQFF.

The sample holds many counts of this clonotype. CDR3 coding DNA: TGTGCCAGCTCACCTGGGGCGTACGAGCAGTACTTC. Translated, it gives CASSPGAYEQYF. J is TRBJ2-7 and V is TRBV18, with D tentatively TRBD1 (5 bases). The CDR3 extends over 12 amino acids. Trimming removed 3 bases at V and 4 bases at J, with 7 bases between. Per germline, CDR1 KGHSH and CDR2 LQKENI. Full variable domain (rest looked up from reference TRBV18 and TRBJ2-7): NAGVMQNPRHLVRRRGQEARLRCSPMKGHSHVYWYRQLPEEGLKFMVYLQKENIIDESGMPKERFSAEFPKEGPSILRIQQVVRGDSAAYFCASSPGAYEQYFGPGTRLTVT.

V and J are TRBV11-2 and TRBJ1-5; D is possibly TRBD1 (5 bases). From germline, CDR1 is SGHAT and CDR2 FQNNGV. The CDR3 has 13 amino acids. V lost 5 bases and J lost 5, with 10 bases in between. CDR3 DNA sequence: TGTGCCAGCAGCCCAGACAGCCATCAGCCCCAGCATTTT. It yields the protein CASSPDSHQPQHF.

This clonotype was recorded a few times. The V and J genes are TRBV28 and TRBJ2-2, with no clear D. Germline V gene sequence: CDR1 MDHEN, CDR2 SYDVKM. CDR3 length: 12 residues. The V and J ends lost 7 bases and 5 bases respectively, with 8 bases between them. The CDR3 coding sequence is TGTGCCAGCACCGCCCGGACCGGGGAGCTGTTTTTT. Its translation is CASTARTGELFF.

This clonotype was seen many times. V gene TRBV3-1 combines with J gene TRBJ1-4, with D maybe TRBD1 (6 bases). The CDR3 spans 15 residues. V was cut by 3 bases and J by 5 bases, with 13 bases left in between. CDR1 is LGHDT, CDR2 YNNKEL, per germline (reference sequence). CDR3 sequence reads: CASSQRTVKNEKLFF. In nucleotides, the CDR3 is TGTGCCAGCAGCCAGAGGACAGTCAAAAATGAAAAACTGTTTTTT.

This rearrangement joins TRBV12-3 or TRBV12-4 to TRBJ1-1, with TRBD1 matching over 8 bases. This CDR3 contains 15 residues. Unmatched junction bases numbered 8, after V lost 5 bases and J lost 3 bases. The CDR3 region is CASSQRTGLDTEAFF. In nucleotides, the CDR3 is TGTGCCAGCAGTCAACGGACAGGGTTGGACACTGAAGCTTTCTTT.

V usage is TRBV7-2 and J usage is TRBJ2-2, with D uncertain. This CDR3 has 18 residues. CDR1 and CDR2 from the germline V gene are SGHTA and FQGNSA. Trimming removed 2 bases from V and 0 bases from J, with 16 bases in between. The CDR3 spells CASSLFFVGGANTGELFF. The CDR3, as DNA: TGTGCCAGCAGCTTATTTTTCGTGGGCGGAGCGAACACCGGGGAGCTGTTTTTT.

The chain carries TRBV4-1 and TRBJ1-1, with D possibly TRBD1 on 5 matching bases. The CDR3 extends over 17 amino acids. Germline loops: CDR1 MGHRA, CDR2 YSYEKL. V lost 0 bases to trimming and J lost 3 bases, with 17 bases between them. DNA of the CDR3: TGCGCCAGCAGCCAAGACTTTTTTGACAGCACTGACACTGAAGCTTTCTTT. Encoded protein: CASSQDFFDSTDTEAFF.

This clonotype occurred a few times. V is TRBV7-3 and J is TRBJ2-5, with D possibly matching TRBD1 (6 bases). Germline loops: CDR1 SGHTA, CDR2 FQGTGA. The CDR3 totals 14 residues. Trimming removed 1 base at V and 5 bases at J, with 11 bases between. CDR3 DNA: TGTGCCAGCAGCTTAATGGGGGCCCCGGAGACCCAGTACTTC. It codes for CASSLMGAPETQYF.

About this clonotype itself: A read error is the likely source, as a far larger clone sits one nucleotide away. The V gene is TRBV11-1, the J gene TRBJ2-1; no reliable D call. Judging by the DNA end, TRBJ2-5 fits better; the J call may be wrong. The CDR3 runs to 13 residues. Germline-derived CDR1 and CDR2 are SGHAT and FQDESV (reference sequence). The CDR3 spells CSSSRTVLETQYF. The CDR3 bases are TGTTCCAGCAGCCGAACAGTCCTGGAGACCCAGTACTTC.

This clonotype turned up a few times. This chain links TRBV30 with TRBJ2-7, with D perhaps matching TRBD2 (5 bases). V was pared by 0 bases and J by 5 bases, with 14 bases between. The length of the CDR3 is 14 residues. CDR1 and CDR2 from the germline V gene are GTSNPN and SVGIG (reference sequence). CDR3 residues: CAWSVPRRLNEQYF. CDR3 bases: TGTGCCTGGAGTGTACCCAGGAGGCTCAACGAGCAGTACTTC.

This clonotype was detected only a few times. This chain links TRBV6-1 with TRBJ1-1, with D uncertain. The CDR3 is 14 amino acids. Trimming took 7 bases from V and 4 from J, leaving 16 bases between them. Germline CDR1 and CDR2: MNHNS and SASEGT. The CDR3 sequence: CASTKGELFTEAFF. DNA of the CDR3: TGTGCCAGCACCAAGGGCGAGTTATTCACTGAAGCTTTCTTT.

Many counts were recorded for this clonotype. The genes are TRBV13 and TRBJ2-3; no reliable D call. Germline V CDR1 and CDR2: PRHDT, FYEKMQ (reference sequence). V was clipped by 1 base and J by 5 bases, with 10 bases between them. The CDR3 extends over 14 amino acids. CDR3 in DNA: TGTGCCAGCAGCTTAGATGCCCTCCGAGATACGCAGTATTTT. Its translation: CASSLDALRDTQYF. Full variable domain (rest looked up from reference TRBV13 and TRBJ2-3): AAGVIQSPRHLIKEKRETATLKCYPIPRHDTVYWYQQGPGQDPQFLISFYEKMQSDKGSIPDRFSAQQFSDYHSELNMSSLELGDSALYFCASSLDALRDTQYFGPGTRLTVL.